This T cell receptor (beta chain) was retrieved from a study of T cell repertoires in cytomegalovirus infection. Whole-study results and caveats: HLA-C-restricted CMV clonotypes gave the most frequent clonotype in two of eight donors. The cumulative frequency of public TCR beta families identified carriers of CMV plus the relevant HLA.

The CDR3 spans 13 residues. V lost 1 base and J lost 3, with 6 bases in between. Germline V CDR1 and CDR2: SEHNR, FQNEAQ (reference sequence). This clonotype was seen many times. The target antigen is unknown. TCRdb redid the calling of the reads with MiXCR, one entry per CDR3 protein. This sample has more than 150,000 distinct CDR3 sequences; approximately 19% occur once, and the top ten carry less than 3%. This TCR was sampled from a human donor in good health (CMV status not recorded). Some clones in this sample may be carry-over from other donors' samples. The chain employs TRBV7-9 and TRBJ2-5, with D unclear. The sequenced sample consisted of PBMCs. For the CDR3, the DNA is TGTGCCAGCAGCTTAGGCCTCAAAGAGACCCAGTACTTC. This gives the protein CASSLGLKETQYF.